The 23 T cell receptor beta chains reported below all come from one sample, sequenced in a study of OX40 agonist ivuxolimab in advanced cancers. The protocol was immunoSEQ multiplex PCR, while the TCRdb copy is restricted to in-frame clones and leaves out a portion. The repertoire has some 46,000 clones, around 92% of them found once; the top ten carry 12%. Sequences were derived from CD4+ or CD8+ T cells sorted from blood, sampled in a trial of the OX40 agonist ivuxolimab. These receptors were taken from an adult with an advanced solid tumor such as melanoma, head and neck, liver or kidney cancer.

V usage is TRBV19 and J usage is TRBJ1-4; 7 bases line up with TRBD1. Germline V gives CDR1 LNHDA, CDR2 SQIVND (reference sequence). This CDR3 spans 18 amino acids. V was pared by 4 bases and J by 8 bases, with 19 bases of the junction left unmatched. CDR3 nucleotides: TGTGCCAGTAGTACCGGTTTAATAATCACAGGGGTGAGGGAAAAACTGTTTTTT. Translated, it gives CASSTGLIITGVREKLFF.

V is TRBV9 and J is TRBJ2-7; D is undetermined. The V end lost 0 bases, the J end lost 2 bases, and 9 bases lay between the germline ends. The CDR3 has 14 residues. In germline, CDR1 is SGDLS, CDR2 YYNGEE. CDR3 loop: CASSVASATYEQYF. The CDR3 nucleotides are TGTGCCAGCAGCGTAGCCTCAGCGACCTACGAGCAGTACTTC.

This chain connects TRBV5-5 to TRBJ1-5; no clear D gene. V was clipped by 0 bases and J by 5 bases, with 15 bases between them. The CDR3 extends over 16 amino acids. Germline assignment: CDR1 SGHKS and CDR2 YYEKEE (reference sequence). CDR3 sequence reads: CASSLESGPADQPQHF. CDR3 bases: TGTGCCAGCAGCTTGGAAAGCGGCCCCGCGGATCAGCCCCAGCATTTT.

The gene calls are TRBV9 and TRBJ1-1; 7 nucleotides agree with TRBD1. Germline CDR1 reads SGDLS; CDR2 reads YYNGEE. The V segment lost 5 bases and the J segment 0 bases; nucleotides outside the gene matches: 7. The CDR3 loop spans 15 amino acids. The CDR3 DNA reads as TGTGCCAGCAGTCCTCAGGGACAGTTGAACACTGAAGCTTTCTTT. It is translated as CASSPQGQLNTEAFF.

The rearrangement joins TRBV5-6 to TRBJ1-2; 7 bases are shared with TRBD1. The CDR3 consists of 13 residues. The germline V gene encodes CDR1 SGHDT and CDR2 YYEEEE. J gave up 4 bases and V 5 bases, and 5 bases lay outside the gene matches. The CDR3 region is CASSFGTVYGYTF. CDR3 sequence (DNA): TGTGCCAGCAGTTTCGGGACAGTCTATGGCTACACCTTC.

V gene TRBV6-5 combines with J gene TRBJ1-5; 8 bases are a match to TRBD1. The germline CDR1 and CDR2 sequences are MNHEY and SVGAGI. The CDR3 runs 14 residues. V was clipped by 6 bases and J by 4 bases; unmatched bases: 5. The CDR3 coding sequence is TGTGCCAGCAGACAAACAGGGGGAAATCAGCCCCAGCATTTT. Amino acids: CASRQTGGNQPQHF.

The J gene is TRBJ2-7, the V gene TRBV29-1, with D perhaps being TRBD1 or TRBD2 (5 bases each). The CDR3 length is 13 residues. The V gene's germline CDR1 is SQVTM and CDR2 ANQGSEA. V was clipped by 3 bases and J by 1 base, with 10 bases between them. The CDR3 reads CSVDSGGSYEQYF. The CDR3 bases are TGCAGCGTTGACAGTGGGGGATCCTACGAGCAGTACTTC.

The chain carries TRBV5-4 and TRBJ1-6; the match to TRBD1 covers 8 bases. The CDR3 covers 16 residues. From germline, CDR1 is SGHNT and CDR2 YYREEE (reference sequence). The ends lost 3 bases at V and 3 bases at J; junction bases unmatched: 5. CDR3 loop: CASSSPTGDYNSPLHF. For the CDR3, the DNA is TGTGCCAGCAGCTCCCCGACAGGGGACTATAATTCACCCCTCCACTTT. The variable domain in full, completed from reference TRBV5-4 and TRBJ1-6, reads ETGVTQSPTHLIKTRGQQVTLRCSSQSGHNTVSWYQQALGQGPQFIFQYYREEENGRGNFPPRFSGLQFPNYSSELNVNALELDDSALYLCASSSPTGDYNSPLHFGNGTRLTVT.

This clone showed up just once. The V call is TRBV11-3, the J call TRBJ2-7; perhaps TRBD2 as D (6 bases). CDR1 is SGHNT, CDR2 YENEEA, per germline. The CDR3 has 15 amino acids. Trimming stripped 5 bases from V and 6 bases from J, with 20 bases between. The CDR3 is CASSPPGGFRGEQYF. As DNA, the CDR3 is TGTGCCAGCAGCCCCCCCGGAGGGTTCCGGGGCGAGCAGTACTTC.

In this sample, this clone turned up once. The chain carries TRBV11-1 and TRBJ2-5, with 10 bases aligning to TRBD2. CDR1 is SGHAT and CDR2 is FQDESV in the germline V gene (reference sequence). V gave up 4 bases and J gave up 2 bases; unmatched junction bases: 4. This CDR3 has 15 residues. CDR3: CASSWLAGVQETQYF. The CDR3 nucleotides read TGTGCCAGCAGCTGGCTAGCGGGAGTTCAAGAGACCCAGTACTTC.

The chain combines TRBV15 with TRBJ1-5; 10 nucleotides line up with TRBD1. From germline, CDR1 is LNHNV and CDR2 YYDKDF (reference sequence). V trimming: 0 bases; J trimming: 0 bases; junction bases outside the gene matches: 2. This CDR3 is 17 amino acids long. For the CDR3, the DNA is TGTGCCACCAGCAGAGAGGGACAGGGGAATAGCAATCAGCCCCAGCATTTT. Protein sequence: CATSREGQGNSNQPQHF.

The V and J genes are TRBV5-6 and TRBJ2-7; TRBD1 matches at 7 bases. The CDR3 spans 12 residues. The trim removed 4 bases at V and 6 bases at J, leaving 4 bases unmatched. Germline V gene sequence: CDR1 SGHDT, CDR2 YYEEEE. The CDR3 sequence is CASSPTGSEQYF. For the CDR3, the DNA is TGTGCCAGCAGCCCGACAGGGAGCGAGCAGTACTTC.

This rearrangement joins TRBV19 to TRBJ1-1; D uncertain. The CDR3 is 15 amino acids. Trimming left V 5 bases short and J 3 bases short, with 16 bases between. Germline-derived CDR1 and CDR2 are LNHDA and SQIVND (reference sequence). In nucleotides, the CDR3 is TGTGCCAGTAGTCACGAACACACAGCTTACACTGAAGCTTTCTTT. As protein: CASSHEHTAYTEAFF.

This chain uses TRBV7-9 with TRBJ2-1, with a possible D match to TRBD2 (5 bases). From germline, CDR1 is SEHNR and CDR2 FQNEAQ (reference sequence). Between the trimmed V and J ends, which lost 5 bases and 2 bases, there was a span of 16 bases. The CDR3 covers 16 residues. CDR3 DNA sequence: TGTGCCAGCAGCCGGCAGCCTAGAGGGCCCTACAATGAGCAGTTCTTC. Translating gives CASSRQPRGPYNEQFF.

The chain is built from TRBV7-3 and TRBJ2-3, with D unresolved. CDR1 and CDR2 from the germline V gene are SGHTA and FQGTGA. V dropped 4 bases and J dropped 6 bases, with 8 bases sitting between them. CDR3 length: 12 residues. The DNA of the CDR3 is TGTGCCAGCAGCTCCTCTCCCGATACGCAGTATTTT. It encodes CASSSSPDTQYF.

This chain uses TRBV9 with TRBJ2-2; 9 bases are shared with TRBD1. Germline V gene data show CDR1 as SGDLS and CDR2 as YYNGEE. This CDR3 spans 13 amino acids. Germline trimming cut 7 bases from V and 4 bases from J; bases unmatched to any gene: 2. CDR3 sequence reads: CASGTGSTGELFF. In DNA form, the CDR3 reads TGTGCCAGCGGGACAGGGAGCACCGGGGAGCTGTTTTTT. Looking up the rest from reference TRBV9 and TRBJ2-2 gives the full variable domain: DSGVTQTPKHLITATGQRVTLRCSPRSGDLSVYWYQQSLDQGLQFLIQYYNGEERAKGNILERFSAQQFPDLHSELNLSSLELGDSALYFCASGTGSTGELFFGEGSRLTVL.

The genes are TRBV6-1 and TRBJ2-5, with 9 nucleotides matching TRBD1. The CDR3 length is 14 residues. Germline assignment: CDR1 MNHNS and CDR2 SASEGT. V lost 6 bases to trimming and J lost 6 bases; unmatched junction nucleotides: 8. The CDR3 here is CASRPGQGMKTQYF. CDR3 sequence (DNA): TGTGCCAGCAGACCGGGACAGGGCATGAAGACCCAGTACTTC.

The chain links TRBV6-5 to TRBJ2-2; TRBD2 matches 10 bases. CDR3 length equals 15 residues. The trim removed 4 bases at V and 7 bases at J, leaving 6 bases unmatched. Germline loops: CDR1 MNHEY, CDR2 SVGAGI. The CDR3 nucleotides are TGTGCCAGCAGTTCCCCCGGGACTAGCGTCGGGGAGCTGTTTTTT. It yields the protein CASSSPGTSVGELFF.

The chain combines TRBV4-3 with TRBJ1-6; 7 bases line up with TRBD1. J was trimmed by 5 bases and V by 3 bases; bases with no gene match: 4. CDR1 and CDR2 (germline): LGHNA, YSLEER. CDR3 length: 15 residues. The CDR3 reads CASSHGTANNSPLHF. CDR3 DNA sequence: TGCGCCAGCAGCCACGGGACAGCCAATAATTCACCCCTCCACTTT.

V is TRBV19 and J is TRBJ2-7; either TRBD1 or TRBD2 may supply D (7 bases each). Germline CDR1 LNHDA, CDR2 SQIVND (reference sequence). The CDR3 runs 15 residues. V was trimmed by 5 bases and J by 2 bases, leaving 16 bases between them. CDR3 DNA sequence: TGTGCCAGTAGTGCGGCCAGGGGGGGTCCCTACGAGCAGTACTTC. Its protein is CASSAARGGPYEQYF.

The chain is built from TRBV6-4 and TRBJ2-6; a weak D match, TRBD2 (5 bases). V was shortened by 3 bases and J by 0 bases, with 9 bases between the two germline ends. Germline V gene sequence: CDR1 MRHNA, CDR2 SNTAGT. This CDR3 region has 16 residues. CDR3 DNA sequence: TGTGCCAGCAGTGAGCGAGGGAGCTCTGGGGCCAACGTCCTGACTTTC. It is translated as CASSERGSSGANVLTF.

This clone was seen once. The chain couples TRBV6-5 to TRBJ1-2, with no clear D. Germline-derived CDR1 and CDR2 are MNHEY and SVGAGI. This CDR3 has 16 amino acids. The V end was cut by 2 bases, the J end by 5 bases, with 18 bases between. CDR3 amino acids: CASSYAREGPTYGYTF. The CDR3 DNA reads as TGTGCCAGCAGTTACGCCCGAGAGGGCCCGACTTATGGCTACACCTTC.

The chain employs TRBV5-5 and TRBJ2-7, with 10 bases lining up with TRBD2. The CDR3 is made up of 15 amino acids. V trimming: 0 bases; J trimming: 2 bases; junction bases outside the gene matches: 2. Germline CDR1 is SGHKS and CDR2 is YYEKEE (reference sequence). CDR3: CASSLGAGGPYEQYF. The CDR3 DNA reads as TGTGCCAGCAGCTTGGGAGCGGGAGGGCCCTACGAGCAGTACTTC. Drawing the rest from reference TRBV5-5 and TRBJ2-7, the complete variable domain is DAGVTQSPTHLIKTRGQQVTLRCSPISGHKSVSWYQQVLGQGPQFIFQYYEKEERGRGNFPDRFSARQFPNYSSELNVNALLLGDSALYLCASSLGAGGPYEQYFGPGTRLTVT.